This T cell receptor beta chain stems from a study of T cells in Graves' hyperthyroidism and ophthalmopathy (dated by TCRdb to the late 2010s). Some background on the complete study: Peripheral blood was sampled at the time of initial diagnosis, prior to any treatment. The roughly 90 discovery patients were divided at random into training and test sets in a 7:3 ratio. Once sampling was done, hyperthyroidism patients were given methimazole at a starting dose of 30 mg daily, whereas ophthalmopathy patients were given high-dose intravenous methylprednisolone. In several Graves' hyperthyroidism patients, the study also compared T-cell repertoires from thyroid tissue with T-cell repertoires from blood. TCR V-J signatures able to tell the groups apart were searched for in a discovery cohort of 90 to 100 patients, of whom over 40 had Graves' ophthalmopathy and about 60 had stable Graves' hyperthyroidism. Prospective prediction of ophthalmopathy was tested in an independent validation cohort of fewer than 20 hyperthyroidism patients and 15 to 17 patients who later progressed to ophthalmopathy. The paper describes TCR Vbeta CDR3 sequencing of 140 or so peripheral blood samples, made up of 43 ophthalmopathy patients, around 73 hyperthyroidism patients and 17 progressor patients.

Graves' hyperthyroidism was defined as stable when no progression to ophthalmopathy occurred over 18 months of follow-up. Hyperthyroidism patients were newly diagnosed, had a disease duration of under 2 months, and were aged 18 to 65 years. Any patient with an uncontrolled infection, another autoimmune disease, pregnancy or lactation was excluded. Diagnoses were based on clinical symptoms, serum thyroxine and TRAb, thyroid ultrasound and orbital computed tomography. PBMCs were separated from around 9.1 ml of fresh peripheral blood using Ficoll-Paque density gradient centrifugation. Total RNA was extracted with Trizol reagent, and quality was checked on an Agilent 2100 Bioanalyzer. TCR beta CDR3 regions were amplified from RNA transcripts. The first round of RT-PCR for the TCR CDR3 was performed with the HTBI primer set and the Qiagen OneStep RT-PCR kit. A second multiplex PCR round built the libraries, followed by size selection and purification. Sequencing of the libraries was done on an Illumina HiSeq2000 using paired-end 100 bp reads. In the paper's pipeline: SOAPnuke was used to process the raw data, with reads discarded if the reads contained adapters or uncalled bases, had a mean Phred below 15, or lacked an exact constant-primer or identifier match. COPE v1.2.5 was used to merge high-quality paired reads, and clonotypes were defined as unique nucleotide sequences. MiTCR v1.1 was used to align clonotypes to the IMGT TRBV, TRBD and TRBJ reference segments. The analysis included only V-J combinations with a frequency above 0.0001, which together covered around 99% of the repertoires. A TCS score was defined as the ratio of F50 (clonal expansion) to E x V (chaos), with BLOSUM62-based TCRdist applied between CDR3 peptides within each V-J. Welch's t-statistics and random forest reduced just over 500 V-J features to about 13, which were used in a naive Bayes classifier (R e1071). The public sequencing data were trimmed at Q25 with fastp and processed into clonotypes with MiXCR by TCRdb, which kept only in-frame beta chains. Each entry merges the rows of one CDR3 protein and shows their most common DNA and genes. TCRdb's processing, not the authors', yielded these V and J calls. The sample has around 430,000 distinct CDR3 sequences on record, approximately 15% of them singletons. About 33% of the sample comes from the top ten.

On this clonotype itself: The clone's antigen remains unknown. No clone much larger than this one lies a single base away; base qualities are absent.

On the study overall, not on this receptor specifically: Blood samples also contained most of the expanded thyroid clonotypes (frequency above 0.001), which suggests that blood repertoires may reflect thyroid immune responses. Sample size was not statistically predetermined, and blinding of investigators to group allocation was not performed. In validation, progression to ophthalmopathy was predicted by the model with roughly 71% sensitivity and around 75% specificity, a median of approximately 6.5 months before onset. A model built on a 13 V-J signature distinguished ophthalmopathy from stable hyperthyroidism, reaching 87.88% sensitivity and around 81% specificity in cross-validation and 80%/75% in testing.

Taken from cysteine to phenylalanine, the CDR3 has 11 residues. Only the CDR3 portion is preserved as DNA: 33 bases, with reading frame beginning at the first base. The V and J ends are trimmed by 10 bases and 9 bases, leaving 13 bases between them. The source material was blood. The chain uses TRBV12-3 or TRBV12-4 and TRBJ2-1; no D gene call is confident. The TCR originated in a woman aged 30 to 39 with Graves' hyperthyroidism. CDR3 protein: CANTVSIEQFF. The DNA sequence is as follows: TGTGCCAACACCGTTTCTATTGAGCAGTTCTTC.